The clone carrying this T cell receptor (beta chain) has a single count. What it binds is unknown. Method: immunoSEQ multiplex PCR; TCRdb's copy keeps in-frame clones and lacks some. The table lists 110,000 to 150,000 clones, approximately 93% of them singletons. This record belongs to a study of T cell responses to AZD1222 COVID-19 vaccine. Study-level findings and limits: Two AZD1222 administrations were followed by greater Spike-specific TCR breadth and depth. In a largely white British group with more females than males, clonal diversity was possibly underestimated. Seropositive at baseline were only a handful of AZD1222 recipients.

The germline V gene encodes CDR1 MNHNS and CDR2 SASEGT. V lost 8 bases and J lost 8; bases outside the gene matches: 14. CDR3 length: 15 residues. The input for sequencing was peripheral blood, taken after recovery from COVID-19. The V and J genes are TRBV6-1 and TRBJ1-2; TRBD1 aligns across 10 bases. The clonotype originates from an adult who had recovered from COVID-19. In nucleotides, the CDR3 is TGTGCCAGCTCAAAAACCGGGGACAGGGGAGACGGCTACACCTTC. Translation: CASSKTGDRGDGYTF.